A single sample gave rise to the 25 T cell receptor beta chains below, sequenced in a study of blood T cells in healthy people across ages. A second PCR, run for roughly 7 to 12 cycles, used a sample-barcoded 5' primer plus a J-beta primer mix. Using its own MiXCR run on the 5' RACE reads, TCRdb lists one record per CDR3 protein. The sample records about 400,000 distinct CDR3 sequences, about 55% being singletons. Sequenced: blood. These receptors were taken from a man aged 60 to 69 in good health.

V is TRBV20-1 and J is TRBJ2-4; 8 bases are shared with TRBD1. The better agreement between TRBJ2-7 and the DNA end casts doubt on the J call. The CDR3 loop spans 12 amino acids. Germline CDR1 and CDR2: DFQATT and SNEGSKA (reference sequence). The CDR3 DNA is TGCAGCGGGTGGGACAGGTCCTACGAGCAGTACTTC. This gives the protein CSGWDRSYEQYF.

V gene TRBV4-2 combines with J gene TRBJ2-6; 7 bases agree with TRBD1. Germline CDR1 and CDR2: LGHNA and YNFKEQ. The CDR3 is 16 amino acids. V lost 0 bases to trimming and J lost 2 bases; unmatched junction nucleotides: 1. The CDR3 DNA follows: TGTGCCAGCAGCCAAGACCAGGGGGCTGGGGCCAACGTCCTGACTTTC. Its protein is CASSQDQGAGANVLTF.

V and J are TRBV30 and TRBJ1-5, with TRBD1 as a possible D gene (6 bases). Germline CDR1 reads GTSNPN; CDR2 reads SVGIG (reference sequence). Deletions cut 0 bases from V and 0 bases from J, with 15 bases between. The CDR3 is 17 amino acids. The CDR3 DNA sequence: TGTGCCTGGAGTGTTCGGGGGGCAAGATATAGCAATCAGCCCCAGCATTTT. It is translated as CAWSVRGARYSNQPQHF.

This clonotype has just a few counts. The V gene is TRBV5-1, the J gene TRBJ2-3; 9 bases line up with TRBD2. The ends lost 6 bases at V and 2 bases at J; junction bases unmatched: 10. The CDR3 length is 16 residues. The germline CDR1 and CDR2 sequences are SGHRS and YFSETQ. CDR3 bases: TGCGCCAGCACCGCCGGGACTAGCTCCCTCACAGATACGCAGTATTTT. Translation: CASTAGTSSLTDTQYF.

The rearrangement uses TRBV10-3 and TRBJ1-2; D is ambiguous. From germline, CDR1 is ENHRY and CDR2 SYGVKD. The ends were cut back, 6 bases at V and 1 base at J, with 15 bases in the middle. The CDR3 contains 15 residues. CDR3 amino acids: CAISFQGPGNYGYTF. The CDR3 nucleotides are TGTGCCATCAGCTTCCAAGGCCCTGGTAACTATGGCTACACCTTC.

The genes are TRBV7-2 and TRBJ2-4; D is unresolved. The J call may not be correct, given that the DNA end is closer to TRBJ2-5. CDR3 size: 14 residues. Germline values: CDR1 SGHTA, CDR2 FQGNSA. CDR3 loop: CASSPPPGLETQYF. Here the CDR3 DNA reads TGTGCCAGCAGCCCCCCCCCAGGCTTGGAGACCCAGTACTTC.

The chain is built from TRBV12-3 or TRBV12-4 and TRBJ1-1; no definite D call. The V gene lost 3 bases and the J gene lost 2 bases, with 10 bases spanning the gap. This CDR3 is built from 14 residues. CDR3 protein: CASSFQVSNTEAFF. CDR3 nucleotide sequence: TGTGCCAGCAGTTTTCAAGTATCAAACACTGAAGCTTTCTTT.

Only a few counts were recorded for this clonotype. The gene calls are TRBV7-2 and TRBJ2-1; D is possibly TRBD2 (6 bases). The V end lost 4 bases, the J end lost 7 bases, and 8 bases lay between the germline ends. The CDR3 sequence is 12 residues long. Looked up from germline, CDR1 is SGHTA and CDR2 is FQGNSA. The CDR3 is CASSYLANEQFF. Here the CDR3 DNA reads TGTGCCAGCAGCTACCTAGCGAATGAGCAGTTCTTC. The complete variable domain, with remaining parts taken from reference TRBV7-2 and TRBJ2-1, reads GAGVSQSPSNKVTEKGKDVELRCDPISGHTALYWYRQSLGQGLEFLIYFQGNSAPDKSGLPSDRFSAERTGGSVSTLTIQRTQQEDSAVYLCASSYLANEQFFGPGTRLTVL.

The gene calls are TRBV27 and TRBJ1-4, with D unresolved. Germline V gene data show CDR1 as MNHEY and CDR2 as SMNVEV (reference sequence). The CDR3 covers 11 residues. Trimming left V 6 bases short and J 11 bases short, with 10 bases between. CDR3 region: CASRSGAKLFF. The CDR3 DNA reads TGTGCCAGCAGGTCGGGAGCTAAACTGTTTTTT.

This chain links TRBV7-2 with TRBJ2-7; 13 bases match TRBD2. The junction had 6 bases not matched to a gene; V was cut back by 1 base and J by 3 bases. CDR1 SGHTA and CDR2 FQGNSA come from the germline V gene. There are 17 residues in the CDR3. CDR3 sequence: CASSLGLTSGRDYEQYF. The CDR3 DNA reads TGTGCCAGCAGCTTAGGGCTTACTAGCGGGAGGGACTACGAGCAGTACTTC.

This clonotype appeared a few times. V gene TRBV14 combines with J gene TRBJ2-1, with 7 bases matching TRBD2. The V and J ends lost 1 base and 0 bases, in that order; junction bases with no gene match: 6. The CDR3 runs 17 residues. Germline loops: CDR1 SGHDN, CDR2 FVKESK. CDR3 residues: CASSQGRGESSYNEQFF. In nucleotides, the CDR3 is TGTGCCAGCAGCCAAGGACGGGGGGAGAGCTCCTACAATGAGCAGTTCTTC.

J is TRBJ2-6 and V is TRBV9, with D possibly TRBD2 on 6 matching bases. This CDR3 comprises 18 residues. Germline loops: CDR1 SGDLS, CDR2 YYNGEE. The V end lost 4 bases, the J end lost 0 bases, and 17 bases lay between the germline ends. CDR3 in DNA: TGTGCCAGCAGCCCAGACCCCCGGGGAGGCTCTGGGGCCAACGTCCTGACTTTC. Protein sequence: CASSPDPRGGSGANVLTF. The variable domain in full, completed from reference TRBV9 and TRBJ2-6, reads DSGVTQTPKHLITATGQRVTLRCSPRSGDLSVYWYQQSLDQGLQFLIQYYNGEERAKGNILERFSAQQFPDLHSELNLSSLELGDSALYFCASSPDPRGGSGANVLTFGAGSRLTVL.

This clonotype turned up a few times. The chain carries TRBV10-3 and TRBJ1-1; 7 nucleotides line up with TRBD1. The CDR3 sequence is 13 residues long. Germline V CDR1 and CDR2: ENHRY, SYGVKD. The J segment lost 0 bases and the V segment lost 6 bases, leaving 1 base of the junction unmatched. The CDR3 DNA sequence: TGTGCCATCAGACAGGGGATGAACACTGAAGCTTTCTTT. It codes for CAIRQGMNTEAFF.

This clonotype has just a few counts. This chain joins TRBV7-2 and TRBJ2-4, with D possibly being TRBD1 (5 bases). CDR1 is SGHTA and CDR2 is FQGNSA in the germline V gene. The germline V and J ends were trimmed by 4 bases and 0 bases, with 10 bases remaining between them. This CDR3 comprises 15 residues. CDR3 protein: CASSSRVLAKNIQYF. CDR3 in DNA: TGTGCCAGCAGCTCCAGGGTACTAGCCAAAAACATTCAGTACTTC.

As for this clonotype: Given the absence of the conserved phenylalanine or tryptophan at the CDR3 end, a read error is likely. Because the CDR3's place on the DNA is in doubt, the DNA is left out and the CDR3 is given as listed by TCRdb. This chain links TRBV6-4 with TRBJ2-5. Germline V CDR1 and CDR2: MRHNA, SNTAGT. The CDR3 is made up of 16 amino acids, end residues included. The CDR3 reads CASSDSSITHALTFGS.

The table lists this clonotype with a few counts. This chain connects TRBV6-5 to TRBJ2-5; 14 bases match TRBD2. This CDR3 is built from 16 residues. V was clipped by 7 bases and J by 3 bases; unmatched bases: 7. The V gene's germline CDR1 is MNHEY and CDR2 SVGAGI. CDR3 sequence (DNA): TGTGCCAGCACCCCTGGACTAGCGGGGGGTGAAGAGACCCAGTACTTC. This gives the protein CASTPGLAGGEETQYF.

The rearrangement links TRBV4-2 to TRBJ1-1, with D unresolved. Trimming cost V 4 bases and J 4 bases, with 25 bases left between them. This CDR3 comprises 18 residues. In germline, CDR1 is LGHNA, CDR2 YNFKEQ. The CDR3 protein is CASSPSLTEPIGGTEAFF. For the CDR3, the DNA is TGTGCCAGCAGCCCCTCCCTCACAGAGCCCATTGGAGGCACTGAAGCTTTCTTT.

This clonotype has just a few counts. The chain carries TRBV11-2 and TRBJ2-4; 9 bases are shared with TRBD2. The closer fit of TRBJ2-7 to the DNA end suggests the J call may be wrong. This CDR3 comprises 16 residues. Germline loops: CDR1 SGHAT, CDR2 FQNNGV. CDR3 region: CASSLAAGGTPYEQYF. The CDR3 DNA reads TGTGCCAGCAGCTTAGCGGCGGGGGGGACTCCCTACGAGCAGTACTTC.

This clonotype was found many times. The chain links TRBV20-1 to TRBJ1-1; a possible D gene is TRBD1 (6 bases). CDR3 length: 14 amino acids. V dropped 3 bases and J dropped 0 bases, with 11 bases sitting between them. Germline CDR1 DFQATT, CDR2 SNEGSKA (reference sequence). Written as DNA, the CDR3 is TGCAGTGCTAGCGGACAGTCCATGAACACTGAAGCTTTCTTT. The encoded protein is CSASGQSMNTEAFF.

This clonotype was detected only a few times. The chain is built from TRBV29-1 and TRBJ2-2; D ambiguous. The V and J ends lost 1 base and 5 bases respectively, with 2 bases between them. The V gene's germline CDR1 is SQVTM and CDR2 ANQGSEA. CDR3 length: 11 amino acids. This CDR3 reads CSVEGTGELFF. The CDR3 DNA reads TGCAGCGTTGAAGGGACCGGGGAGCTGTTTTTT.

The chain carries TRBV20-1 and TRBJ1-4; weak D call: TRBD1 (5 bases). The V gene's germline CDR1 is DFQATT and CDR2 SNEGSKA (reference sequence). V gave up 1 base and J gave up 1 base, with 13 bases separating them. This CDR3 comprises 16 residues. CDR3 DNA sequence: TGCAGTGCTAGAGTCAGTGGGACTGGAACTAATGAAAAACTGTTTTTT. Translated, it gives CSARVSGTGTNEKLFF.

This clonotype was found once. The chain links TRBV5-1 to TRBJ2-3, with 8 bases identical to TRBD2. CDR3 length: 15 residues. From germline, CDR1 is SGHRS and CDR2 YFSETQ. V was clipped by 3 bases and J by 3 bases; unmatched bases: 6. The CDR3 coding sequence is TGCGCCAGCAGCTCCGGACTAGCCTATACAGATACGCAGTATTTT. It translates to CASSSGLAYTDTQYF.

The genes are TRBV28 and TRBJ2-3, with D perhaps TRBD1 (6 bases). There are 15 residues in the CDR3. Germline CDR1 MDHEN, CDR2 SYDVKM. With 5 bases removed from V and 4 bases from J, the gap between germline ends came to 16 bases. CDR3 sequence: CASSPLGASADTQYF. In DNA, the CDR3 is TGTGCCAGCAGTCCCCTGGGGGCCTCAGCAGATACGCAGTATTTT.

This chain uses TRBV18 with TRBJ2-3; D ambiguous. CDR1 and CDR2 (germline): KGHSH, LQKENI. This CDR3 spans 14 amino acids. The V end was cut by 1 base, the J end by 3 bases, with 8 bases between. The CDR3 spells CASSPQLGTDTQYF. CDR3 in DNA: TGTGCCAGCTCACCACAGCTGGGAACAGATACGCAGTATTTT.

The gene calls are TRBV6-2 or TRBV6-3 and TRBJ1-2, with TRBD1 matching 7 bases. The junction had 9 bases not matched to a gene; V was cut back by 0 bases and J by 5 bases. The germline CDR1 and CDR2 sequences are MNHEY and SVGEGT. This CDR3 region has 16 residues. CDR3 sequence (DNA): TGTGCCAGCAGTTACTCGGGGACAGAGGTAACTTATGGCTACACCTTC. It translates to CASSYSGTEVTYGYTF.